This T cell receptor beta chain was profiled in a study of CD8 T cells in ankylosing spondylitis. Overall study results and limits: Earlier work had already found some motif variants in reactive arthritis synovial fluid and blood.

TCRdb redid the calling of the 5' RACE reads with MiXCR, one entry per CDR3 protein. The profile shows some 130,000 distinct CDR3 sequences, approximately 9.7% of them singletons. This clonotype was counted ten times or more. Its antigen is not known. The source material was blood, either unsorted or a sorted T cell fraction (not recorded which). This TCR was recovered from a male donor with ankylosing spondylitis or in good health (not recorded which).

For the CDR3, the DNA is TGTGCCAGCAGTTTTTATATTCGGACCTTGAACACTGAAGCTTTCTTT. Translation gives CASSFYIRTLNTEAFF. The chain recombines TRBV12-3 or TRBV12-4 with TRBJ1-1; no firm D call. V dropped 3 bases and J dropped 0 bases, with 14 bases sitting between them. The CDR3 is 16 residues long.